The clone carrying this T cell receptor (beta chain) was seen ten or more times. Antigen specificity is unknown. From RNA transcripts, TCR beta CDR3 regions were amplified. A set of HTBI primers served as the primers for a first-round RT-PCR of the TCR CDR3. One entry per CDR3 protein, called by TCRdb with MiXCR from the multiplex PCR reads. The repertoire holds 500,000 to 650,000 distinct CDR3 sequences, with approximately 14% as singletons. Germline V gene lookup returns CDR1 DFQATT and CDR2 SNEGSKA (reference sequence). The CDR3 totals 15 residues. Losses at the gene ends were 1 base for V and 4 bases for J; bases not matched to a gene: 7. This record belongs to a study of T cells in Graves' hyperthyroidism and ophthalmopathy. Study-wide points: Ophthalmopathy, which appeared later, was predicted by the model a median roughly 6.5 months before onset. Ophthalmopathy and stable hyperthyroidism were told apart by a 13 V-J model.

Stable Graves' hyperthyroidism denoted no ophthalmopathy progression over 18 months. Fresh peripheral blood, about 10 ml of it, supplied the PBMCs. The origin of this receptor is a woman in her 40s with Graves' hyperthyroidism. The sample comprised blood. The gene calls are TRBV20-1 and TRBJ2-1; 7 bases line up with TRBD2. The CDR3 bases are TGCAGTGCTAGAGCTATTGCGGGAGAATACAATGAGCAGTTCTTC. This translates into CSARAIAGEYNEQFF.